Following are 32 T cell receptor beta chains from one sample sequenced in a study of OX40 agonist ivuxolimab in advanced cancers. Profiled with immunoSEQ multiplex PCR; TCRdb holds only in-frame clones, not every one. The table shows around 59,000 clones, with approximately 86% occurring only once. Sequencing used CD4+ or CD8+ T cells sorted from blood, obtained in a trial of the OX40 agonist ivuxolimab. All receptors come from an adult with an advanced solid tumor such as melanoma, head and neck, liver or kidney cancer.

The rearrangement uses TRBV2 and TRBJ1-2; D gene uncertain. CDR3 length: 13 amino acids. V lost 6 bases, J lost 5 bases, and 13 bases lay in between. Germline-derived CDR1 and CDR2 are SNHLY and FYNNEI. CDR3: CASRRLQVYGYTF. CDR3 nucleotide sequence: TGTGCCAGCAGGAGGCTCCAGGTATATGGCTACACCTTC.

The chain carries TRBV7-9 and TRBJ2-2; no clear D gene. The CDR3 is 15 residues long. Germline values: CDR1 SEHNR, CDR2 FQNEAQ (reference sequence). V was trimmed by 10 bases and J by 7 bases, leaving 22 bases between them. The CDR3 DNA sequence: TGTGCCACGCATCAGACCACTGGGCTGGTCGGGGAGCTGTTTTTT. Amino acids: CATHQTTGLVGELFF.

The chain uses TRBV11-3 and TRBJ2-7; D assignment may be TRBD1 or TRBD2 (5 bases each). This CDR3 region has 13 residues. Germline loops: CDR1 SGHNT, CDR2 YENEEA. V shed 3 bases and J shed 3 bases, with 9 bases lying between them. The CDR3 is CASSLGDHYEQYF. The CDR3, as DNA: TGTGCCAGCAGCTTGGGGGATCACTACGAGCAGTACTTC.

The rearrangement joins TRBV30 to TRBJ1-5; perhaps TRBD1 as D (6 bases). CDR3 length: 13 amino acids. V lost 7 bases and J 11 bases, leaving 21 bases between the germline ends. The V gene's germline CDR1 is GTSNPN and CDR2 SVGIG (reference sequence). The CDR3 bases are TGTGCCTACCGGGACACAGGGATCTCGTCCCAGCATTTT. Its protein is CAYRDTGISSQHF.

The chain is built from TRBV19 and TRBJ2-5; no definite D call. CDR1 is LNHDA, CDR2 SQIVND, per germline (reference sequence). Trimming cost V 3 bases and J 5 bases, with 10 bases left between them. CDR3 length: 13 residues. Here the CDR3 reads CASSIRGRETQYF. The CDR3 region has the DNA TGTGCCAGTAGTATTCGAGGACGGGAGACCCAGTACTTC.

V gene TRBV6-1 combines with J gene TRBJ2-7, with D unresolved. Trimming removed 6 bases at V and 5 bases at J, with 14 bases between. CDR3 length equals 13 residues. The V gene's germline CDR1 is MNHNS and CDR2 SASEGT. CDR3 region: CASRDRQVDEQYF. The DNA for the CDR3 is TGTGCCAGCAGAGACCGGCAGGTCGACGAGCAGTACTTC.

The V and J genes are TRBV9 and TRBJ2-7; no clear D. CDR1 and CDR2 from the germline V gene are SGDLS and YYNGEE. This CDR3 has 15 residues. V lost 4 bases, J lost 5 bases, and 19 bases lay in between. CDR3 in amino acids: CASSPRGQVFDEQYF. CDR3 DNA sequence: TGTGCCAGCAGCCCCCGTGGCCAGGTATTCGACGAGCAGTACTTC.

This sequence joins TRBV5-1 and TRBJ1-1; 7 positions agree with TRBD1. The CDR3 length is 15 residues. The V gene's germline CDR1 is SGHRS and CDR2 YFSETQ. The trim removed 2 bases at V and 2 bases at J, leaving 6 bases unmatched. In DNA, the CDR3 is TGCGCCAGCAGCTTACAGGGGATTGGAAACACTGAAGCTTTCTTT. This translates into CASSLQGIGNTEAFF.

This clone came up once. The chain uses TRBV27 and TRBJ2-7, with 13 bases fitting TRBD2. Germline V gives CDR1 MNHEY, CDR2 SMNVEV (reference sequence). This CDR3 has 13 residues. The J segment lost 4 bases and the V segment lost 7 bases, leaving 1 base of the junction unmatched. The CDR3 region is CASKTSGRYEQYF. In nucleotides, the CDR3 is TGTGCCAGCAAGACTAGCGGGAGGTACGAGCAGTACTTC.

The rearrangement uses TRBV19 and TRBJ2-3; maybe TRBD1 (6 bases). Trimming left V 3 bases short and J 14 bases short, with 15 bases between. The CDR3 runs to 12 residues. CDR1 is LNHDA and CDR2 is SQIVND in the germline V gene (reference sequence). CDR3 bases: TGTGCCAGTAGTATGGGGGCTGCCCCTAGGTATTTT. It codes for CASSMGAAPRYF.

The sample holds a few counts of this clone. This rearrangement joins TRBV5-6 to TRBJ2-5; D is undetermined. CDR3 length: 15 amino acids. Trimming stripped 2 bases from V and 5 bases from J, with 16 bases between. Germline V gene sequence: CDR1 SGHDT, CDR2 YYEEEE. This CDR3 is CASSFERLGWETQYF. Here the CDR3 DNA reads TGTGCCAGCAGCTTTGAAAGACTGGGGTGGGAGACCCAGTACTTC.

The chain carries TRBV10-3 and TRBJ2-3; 12 bases are shared with TRBD2. CDR3 length: 14 amino acids. The junction had 2 bases not matched to a gene; V was cut back by 10 bases and J by 0 bases. CDR1 is ENHRY and CDR2 is SYGVKD in the germline V gene. The CDR3 loop is CATGTSGSTDTQYF. DNA for the CDR3: TGTGCCACCGGGACTAGCGGGAGCACAGATACGCAGTATTTT.

This chain joins TRBV7-3 and TRBJ1-1, with D tentatively TRBD1 (6 bases). Trimming stripped 1 base from V and 3 bases from J, with 9 bases between. Per the germline V gene, CDR1 is SGHTA and CDR2 is FQGTGA. The CDR3 consists of 14 residues. CDR3 bases: TGTGCCAGCAGCTTAAATAGGGGGGACACTGAAGCTTTCTTT. Protein sequence: CASSLNRGDTEAFF. The complete variable domain, with remaining parts taken from reference TRBV7-3 and TRBJ1-1, reads GAGVSQTPSNKVTEKGKYVELRCDPISGHTALYWYRQSLGQGPEFLIYFQGTGAADDSGLPNDRFFAVRPEGSVSTLKIQRTERGDSAVYLCASSLNRGDTEAFFGQGTRLTVV.

The CDR3 nucleotides read TGTGCCACTTCCTCAGGACCGTGGGGAAACACCATATATTTT. Translating gives CATSSGPWGNTIYF. The chain joins TRBV6-5 to TRBJ1-3, with D unclear. From germline, CDR1 is MNHEY and CDR2 SVGAGI. The CDR3 loop spans 14 amino acids. Trimming left V 10 bases short and J 4 bases short, with 17 bases between.

The rearrangement joins TRBV7-8 to TRBJ1-5, with no clear D. The V gene lost 2 bases and the J gene lost 1 base, with 9 bases spanning the gap. CDR3 length: 15 residues. Germline V gene sequence: CDR1 SGHVS, CDR2 FQNEAQ. The CDR3 loop is CASSLLPDSNQPQHF. CDR3 bases: TGTGCCAGCAGCTTACTTCCGGACAGCAATCAGCCCCAGCATTTT.

In its sample, this clone was seen a few times. The genes are TRBV7-2 and TRBJ1-1; 8 nucleotides align to TRBD1. This CDR3 is built from 15 residues. V gave up 3 bases and J gave up 5 bases; unmatched junction bases: 8. CDR1 is SGHTA and CDR2 is FQGNSA in the germline V gene. The chain's CDR3 is CASSFAQGARTEAFF. For the CDR3, the DNA is TGTGCCAGCAGCTTTGCTCAGGGGGCGCGGACTGAAGCTTTCTTT. Based on the CDR3 plus reference TRBV7-2 and TRBJ1-1, the full variable domain is GAGVSQSPSNKVTEKGKDVELRCDPISGHTALYWYRQSLGQGLEFLIYFQGNSAPDKSGLPSDRFSAERTGGSVSTLTIQRTQQEDSAVYLCASSFAQGARTEAFFGQGTRLTVV.

This chain joins TRBV5-6 and TRBJ2-3; tentatively, D is TRBD1 or TRBD2 (5 bases each). Germline CDR1 and CDR2: SGHDT and YYEEEE. The CDR3 is 13 residues long. Deletions cut 4 bases from V and 6 bases from J, with 12 bases between. CDR3 nucleotides: TGTGCCAGCAGCCCCGGGACCAGGGATACGCAGTATTTT. Protein: CASSPGTRDTQYF. Variable domain in full (rest from reference TRBV5-6 and TRBJ2-3): DAGVTQSPTHLIKTRGQQVTLRCSPKSGHDTVSWYQQALGQGPQFIFQYYEEEERQRGNFPDRFSGHQFPNYSSELNVNALLLGDSALYLCASSPGTRDTQYFGPGTRLTVL.

In DNA, the CDR3 is TGTGCCAGCAGCTTATCAGGTGGCCTTAGCTCCTACGAGCAGTACTTC. Its protein is CASSLSGGLSSYEQYF. V usage is TRBV7-2 and J usage is TRBJ2-7; no clear D gene. The CDR3 sequence is 16 residues long. Germline loops: CDR1 SGHTA, CDR2 FQGNSA. V gave up 2 bases and J gave up 0 bases, with 14 bases separating them.

The chain couples TRBV19 to TRBJ2-2, with D perhaps matching TRBD2 (5 bases). The CDR3 has 14 amino acids. CDR1 and CDR2 (germline): LNHDA, SQIVND (reference sequence). The ends were cut back, 5 bases at V and 5 bases at J, with 12 bases in the middle. CDR3 sequence reads: CASSPDYGTGELFF. CDR3 DNA sequence: TGTGCCAGTAGTCCAGACTACGGTACCGGGGAGCTGTTTTTT. The whole variable domain, remainder taken from reference TRBV19 and TRBJ2-2, is DGGITQSPKYLFRKEGQNVTLSCEQNLNHDAMYWYRQDPGQGLRLIYYSQIVNDFQKGDIAEGYSVSREKKESFPLTVTSAQKNPTAFYLCASSPDYGTGELFFGEGSRLTVL.

The chain combines TRBV5-1 with TRBJ1-4; D is ambiguous. From germline, CDR1 is SGHRS and CDR2 YFSETQ. Between the trimmed V and J ends, which lost 4 bases and 2 bases, there was a span of 12 bases. The length of the CDR3 is 15 residues. CDR3 bases: TGCGCCAGCAGCGCCCGCCGGGCCACTAATGAAAAACTGTTTTTT. Protein: CASSARRATNEKLFF.

The rearrangement links TRBV10-3 to TRBJ1-5; a possible D gene is TRBD1 (5 bases). CDR3 length equals 13 residues. Germline V gene sequence: CDR1 ENHRY, CDR2 SYGVKD. V shed 3 bases and J shed 10 bases, with 13 bases lying between them. The CDR3 nucleotides are TGTGCCATCAGTGAAGGACATGAGGAACCCCAGCATTTT. The encoded protein is CAISEGHEEPQHF.

The rearrangement links TRBV18 to TRBJ2-5; D call uncertain. The J call may be faulty, since TRBJ2-7 better matches the DNA end. The CDR3 spans 13 residues. Germline CDR1 is KGHSH and CDR2 is LQKENI. Here the CDR3 DNA reads TGTGCCAGCTCACCACTCAGGAACGGCGAGCAGTACTTC. Translated, it gives CASSPLRNGEQYF.

The CDR3 DNA follows: TGTGCCAGCAGTTCGGGAAGTTTGGGGGGAAACACCATATATTTT. It codes for CASSSGSLGGNTIYF. The rearrangement joins TRBV6-5 to TRBJ1-3; no clear D gene. Between the trimmed V and J ends, which lost 4 bases and 4 bases, there was a span of 14 bases. Germline values: CDR1 MNHEY, CDR2 SVGAGI. The CDR3 totals 15 residues.

The gene calls are TRBV18 and TRBJ2-2; TRBD1 matches 9 bases. The CDR3 runs 15 residues. Germline trimming cut 7 bases from V and 2 bases from J; bases unmatched to any gene: 5. Germline V gene data show CDR1 as KGHSH and CDR2 as LQKENI. The CDR3 spells CASLRDRANTGELFF. CDR3 nucleotides: TGTGCCAGCTTAAGGGACAGGGCCAACACCGGGGAGCTGTTTTTT.

This clone was recorded only once. This chain links TRBV4-1 with TRBJ2-3; weak D call: TRBD1 (6 bases). This CDR3 is 15 amino acids long. From germline, CDR1 is MGHRA and CDR2 YSYEKL. Trimming pared 0 bases from V and 3 bases from J, leaving 10 bases between. CDR3 residues: CASSQDGRGTDTQYF. In nucleotides, the CDR3 is TGCGCCAGCAGCCAAGATGGAAGGGGGACAGATACGCAGTATTTT.

The chain couples TRBV5-4 to TRBJ2-7; no clear D. The V gene's germline CDR1 is SGHNT and CDR2 YYREEE (reference sequence). V was trimmed by 0 bases and J by 2 bases, leaving 9 bases between them. The CDR3 runs to 14 residues. CDR3 region: CASSLGRIPYEQYF. In DNA, the CDR3 is TGTGCCAGCAGCTTGGGGCGGATTCCCTACGAGCAGTACTTC.

This clone was detected once. The genes are TRBV5-1 and TRBJ2-7; D uncertain. CDR1 is SGHRS and CDR2 is YFSETQ in the germline V gene. V shed 0 bases and J shed 3 bases, with 10 bases lying between them. This CDR3 is built from 14 residues. The CDR3 loop is CASSLEGGDYEQYF. The DNA of the CDR3 is TGCGCCAGCAGCTTGGAAGGCGGAGACTACGAGCAGTACTTC.

A single count supports this clone. The rearrangement joins TRBV6-6 to TRBJ1-2; no clear D gene. CDR3 size: 15 residues. Germline-derived CDR1 and CDR2 are MNHNY and SVGAGI (reference sequence). Trimming cost V 2 bases and J 4 bases, with 14 bases left between them. For the CDR3, the DNA is TGTGCCAGCAGTTACACCGGGGAGTATTCCTATGGCTACACCTTC. It encodes CASSYTGEYSYGYTF.

The chain recombines TRBV28 with TRBJ1-5; D possibly corresponds to TRBD1 (5 bases). Germline assignment: CDR1 MDHEN and CDR2 SYDVKM. Trimming removed 5 bases from V and 2 bases from J, with 13 bases in between. The CDR3 totals 15 residues. CDR3 residues: CASSILRGGNQPQHF. The CDR3 nucleotides read TGTGCCAGCAGTATTCTTCGGGGGGGCAATCAGCCCCAGCATTTT.

V is TRBV12-2 and J is TRBJ2-7; the D call TRBD2 from the table was never checked on the DNA. TRBV12-2 is noted as a pseudogene. The CDR3 sequence is 15 residues long. CDR3 protein: CASRFGLAGSYEQYF. The CDR3 nucleotides read TGTGCAAGTCGCTTCGGACTAGCGGGCTCCTACGAGCAGTACTTC.

Of note for this clone: At the DNA level, this CDR3 is encoded by other sequences in the same sample as well. The chain combines TRBV5-1 with TRBJ1-4; D is ambiguous. V was trimmed by 0 bases and J by 3 bases, leaving 6 bases between them. The germline V gene has CDR1 SGHRS and CDR2 YFSETQ. The CDR3 spans 14 residues. The CDR3 DNA reads TGCGCCAGCAGCTTGGAGAGGGCTAATGAAAAACTGTTTTTT. Translated: CASSLERANEKLFF. Full variable domain (missing parts from reference TRBV5-1 and TRBJ1-4): KAGVTQTPRYLIKTRGQQVTLSCSPISGHRSVSWYQQTPGQGLQFLFEYFSETQRNKGNFPGRFSGRQFSNSRSEMNVSTLELGDSALYLCASSLERANEKLFFGSGTQLSVL.

This clone has just one count. The J gene is TRBJ1-1, the V gene TRBV28; D not certain. CDR1 is MDHEN, CDR2 SYDVKM, per germline. CDR3 length: 15 amino acids. With 6 bases removed from V and 6 bases from J, the gap between germline ends came to 20 bases. The CDR3 nucleotides are TGTGCCAGCAGCCCCCCTCCGGTCCAGTTGGCTGAAGCTTTCTTT. Translating it yields CASSPPPVQLAEAFF.